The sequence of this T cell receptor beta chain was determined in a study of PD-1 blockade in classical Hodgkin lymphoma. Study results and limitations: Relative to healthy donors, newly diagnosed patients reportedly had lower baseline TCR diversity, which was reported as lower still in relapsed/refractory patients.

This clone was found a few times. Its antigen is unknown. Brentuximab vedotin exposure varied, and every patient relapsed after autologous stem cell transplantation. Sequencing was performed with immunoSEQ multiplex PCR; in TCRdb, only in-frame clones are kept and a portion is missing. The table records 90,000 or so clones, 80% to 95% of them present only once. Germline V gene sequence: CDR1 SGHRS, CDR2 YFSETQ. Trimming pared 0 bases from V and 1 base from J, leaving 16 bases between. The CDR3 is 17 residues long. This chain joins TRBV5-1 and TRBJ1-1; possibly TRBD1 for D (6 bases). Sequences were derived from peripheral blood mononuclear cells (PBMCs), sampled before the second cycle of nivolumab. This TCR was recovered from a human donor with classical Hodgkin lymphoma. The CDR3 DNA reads TGCGCCAGCAGCTTGGCCAGGGGATTCGGGGGGAACACTGAAGCTTTCTTT. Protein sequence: CASSLARGFGGNTEAFF. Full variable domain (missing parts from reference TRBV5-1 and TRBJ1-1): KAGVTQTPRYLIKTRGQQVTLSCSPISGHRSVSWYQQTPGQGLQFLFEYFSETQRNKGNFPGRFSGRQFSNSRSEMNVSTLELGDSALYLCASSLARGFGGNTEAFFGQGTRLTVV.